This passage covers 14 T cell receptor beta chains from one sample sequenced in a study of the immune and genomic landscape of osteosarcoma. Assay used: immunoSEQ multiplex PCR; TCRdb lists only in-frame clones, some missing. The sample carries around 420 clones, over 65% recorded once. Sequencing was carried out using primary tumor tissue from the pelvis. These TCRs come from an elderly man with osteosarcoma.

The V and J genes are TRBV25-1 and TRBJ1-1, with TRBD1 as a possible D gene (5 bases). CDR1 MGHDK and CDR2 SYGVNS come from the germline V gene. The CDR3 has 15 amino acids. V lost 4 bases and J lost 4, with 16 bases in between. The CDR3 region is CASSGVGGDSTEAFF. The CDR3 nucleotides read TGTGCCAGCAGTGGTGTAGGAGGGGATTCCACTGAAGCTTTCTTT.

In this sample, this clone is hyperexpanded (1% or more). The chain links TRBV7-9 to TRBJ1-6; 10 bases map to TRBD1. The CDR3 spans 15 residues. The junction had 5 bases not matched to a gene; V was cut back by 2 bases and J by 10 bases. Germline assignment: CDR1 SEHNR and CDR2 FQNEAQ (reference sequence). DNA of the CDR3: TGTGCCAGCAGCTTACAAGGGACAGGGGACTCACCCCTCCACTTT. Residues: CASSLQGTGDSPLHF.

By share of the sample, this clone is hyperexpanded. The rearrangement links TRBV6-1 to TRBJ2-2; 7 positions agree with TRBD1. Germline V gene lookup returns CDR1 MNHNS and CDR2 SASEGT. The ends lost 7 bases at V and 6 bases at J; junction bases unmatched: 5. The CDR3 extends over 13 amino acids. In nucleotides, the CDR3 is TGTGCCAGCAAGGGGGCCTCCCCCGGGGAGCTGTTTTTT. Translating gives CASKGASPGELFF.

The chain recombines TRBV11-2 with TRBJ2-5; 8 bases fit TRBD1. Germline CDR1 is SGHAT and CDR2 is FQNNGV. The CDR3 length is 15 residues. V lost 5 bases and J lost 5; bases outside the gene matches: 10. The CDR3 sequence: CASSPDRGGRETQYF. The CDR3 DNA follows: TGTGCCAGCAGCCCCGACAGGGGCGGCCGGGAGACCCAGTACTTC.

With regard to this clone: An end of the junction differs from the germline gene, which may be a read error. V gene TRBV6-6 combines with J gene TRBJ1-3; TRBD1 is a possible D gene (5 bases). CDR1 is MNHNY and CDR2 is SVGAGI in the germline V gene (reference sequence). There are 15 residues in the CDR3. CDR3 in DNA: TGTGCCAGCAGTTACGCATTCAGGGTAAGGAAACACCATATATTT. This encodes CASSYAFRVRKHHIF.

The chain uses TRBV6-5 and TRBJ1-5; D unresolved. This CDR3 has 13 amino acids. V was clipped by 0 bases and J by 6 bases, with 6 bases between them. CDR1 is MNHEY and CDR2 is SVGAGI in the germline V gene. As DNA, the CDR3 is TGTGCCAGCAGTTACTCGGCGGCTCAGCCCCAGCATTTT. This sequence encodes CASSYSAAQPQHF.

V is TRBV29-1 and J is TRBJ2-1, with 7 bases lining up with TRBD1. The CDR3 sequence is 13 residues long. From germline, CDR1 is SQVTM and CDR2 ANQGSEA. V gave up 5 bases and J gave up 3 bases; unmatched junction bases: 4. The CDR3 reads CSVQGVGYNEQFF. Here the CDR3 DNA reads TGCAGCGTTCAGGGGGTCGGCTACAATGAGCAGTTCTTC.

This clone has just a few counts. This CDR3 is CAWSVLPAGDTQYF. CDR3 nucleotide sequence: TGTGCCTGGAGTGTACTCCCGGCGGGGGATACGCAGTATTTT. This chain uses TRBV30 with TRBJ2-3; D perhaps matches TRBD2 (6 bases). Per the germline V gene, CDR1 is GTSNPN and CDR2 is SVGIG (reference sequence). The CDR3 covers 14 residues. Trimming stripped 0 bases from V and 6 bases from J, with 13 bases between.

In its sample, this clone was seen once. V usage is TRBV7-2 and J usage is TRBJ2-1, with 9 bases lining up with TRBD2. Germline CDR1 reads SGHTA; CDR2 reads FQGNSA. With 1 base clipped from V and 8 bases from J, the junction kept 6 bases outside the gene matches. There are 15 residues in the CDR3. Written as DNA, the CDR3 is TGTGCCAGCAGCTTAGGGCGGGGGGGCTTGGATGAGCAGTTCTTC. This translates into CASSLGRGGLDEQFF.

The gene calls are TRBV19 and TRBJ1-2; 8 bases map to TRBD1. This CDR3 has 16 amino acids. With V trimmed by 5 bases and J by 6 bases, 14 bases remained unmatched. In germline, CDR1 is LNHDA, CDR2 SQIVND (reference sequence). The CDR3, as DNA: TGTGCCAGTAGTGCCTCCCTACAGGGACAGGCCCATGGCTACACCTTC. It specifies CASSASLQGQAHGYTF. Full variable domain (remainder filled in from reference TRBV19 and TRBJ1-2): DGGITQSPKYLFRKEGQNVTLSCEQNLNHDAMYWYRQDPGQGLRLIYYSQIVNDFQKGDIAEGYSVSREKKESFPLTVTSAQKNPTAFYLCASSASLQGQAHGYTFGSGTRLTVV.

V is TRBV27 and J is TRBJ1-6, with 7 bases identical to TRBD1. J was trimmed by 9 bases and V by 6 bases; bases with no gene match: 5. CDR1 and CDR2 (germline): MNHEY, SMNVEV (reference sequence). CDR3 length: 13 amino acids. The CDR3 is CASRTGYGSPLHF. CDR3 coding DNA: TGTGCCAGCAGGACAGGGTACGGTTCACCCCTCCACTTT.

The DNA for the CDR3 is TGTGCCAGCAGACCTATGACAGGGTGGGACACTGAAGCTTTCTTT. Its protein is CASRPMTGWDTEAFF. The chain employs TRBV6-5 and TRBJ1-1; 7 bases fit TRBD1. Germline CDR1 is MNHEY and CDR2 is SVGAGI. V was pared by 6 bases and J by 3 bases, with 10 bases of the junction left unmatched. The CDR3 has 15 residues.

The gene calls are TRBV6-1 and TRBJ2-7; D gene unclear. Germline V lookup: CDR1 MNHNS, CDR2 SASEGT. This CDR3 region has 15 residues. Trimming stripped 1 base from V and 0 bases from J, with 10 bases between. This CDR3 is CASSEGVGSSYEQYF. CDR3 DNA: TGTGCCAGCAGTGAAGGGGTTGGTAGCTCCTACGAGCAGTACTTC.

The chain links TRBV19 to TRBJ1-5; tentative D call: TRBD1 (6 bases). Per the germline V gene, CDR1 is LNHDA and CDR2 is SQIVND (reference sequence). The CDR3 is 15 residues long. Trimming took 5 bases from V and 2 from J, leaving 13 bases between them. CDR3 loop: CASSPQGWGNQPQHF. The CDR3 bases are TGTGCCAGTAGTCCACAGGGTTGGGGCAATCAGCCCCAGCATTTT.